The 12 T cell receptor beta chains in this list originate from one sample, sequenced in a study of T cells in Graves' hyperthyroidism and ophthalmopathy. From RNA transcripts, TCR beta CDR3 regions were amplified. Researchers ran a first-round RT-PCR on the TCR CDR3 using the HTBI primer set. TCRdb ran MiXCR on the multiplex PCR reads and lists one entry per CDR3 protein. Among about 400,000 distinct CDR3 sequences listed, more than 13% were seen once. The sequenced material came from blood. The source is a woman in her thirties with Graves' hyperthyroidism.

The table lists this clonotype with many counts. The V and J genes are TRBV6-5 and TRBJ1-2, with D unresolved. Germline lookup yields CDR1 MNHEY and CDR2 SVGAGI. V lost 1 base and J 4 bases, leaving 13 bases between the germline ends. The CDR3 is 15 amino acids. The CDR3 DNA reads TGTGCCAGCAGTTACTACCTGAATGAAGTCTATGGCTACACCTTC. Translating gives CASSYYLNEVYGYTF.

V and J are TRBV24-1 and TRBJ2-5; no clear D. Trimming cost V 7 bases and J 3 bases, with 11 bases left between them. The CDR3 is 13 amino acids. The germline gives CDR1 KGHDR, CDR2 SFDVKD. CDR3 sequence reads: CATSPGGKETQYF. The CDR3 bases are TGTGCCACCAGCCCGGGCGGCAAAGAGACCCAGTACTTC.

This clonotype occurred many times. The rearrangement joins TRBV28 to TRBJ1-1, with D perhaps matching TRBD1 (6 bases). The V gene lost 7 bases and the J gene lost 2 bases, with 14 bases spanning the gap. CDR1 is MDHEN and CDR2 is SYDVKM in the germline V gene. This CDR3 region has 14 residues. The CDR3 DNA sequence: TGTGCCAGCACCGTTGGGGACATTAACACTGAAGCTTTCTTT. Translating it yields CASTVGDINTEAFF.

This clonotype was picked up many times. This rearrangement joins TRBV3-1 to TRBJ2-1, with 10 bases fitting TRBD1. V gave up 0 bases and J gave up 5 bases; unmatched junction bases: 7. The CDR3 is 17 residues long. Per the germline V gene, CDR1 is LGHDT and CDR2 is YNNKEL (reference sequence). The CDR3, as DNA: TGTGCCAGCAGCCAAGATAGGGACAGGGGCTCTAACAATGAGCAGTTCTTC. Translation gives CASSQDRDRGSNNEQFF.

The genes are TRBV25-1 and TRBJ2-1; TRBD1 matches 9 bases. Germline CDR1 reads MGHDK; CDR2 reads SYGVNS. The CDR3 spans 16 residues. J lost 3 bases, V lost 8 bases, and 11 bases had no gene match. CDR3 nucleotides: TGTGCCAGCGGGGTGGGACAGGGTTTCGGCTACAATGAGCAGTTCTTC. Residues: CASGVGQGFGYNEQFF.

This clonotype was observed a few times. A much bigger clone sits one base away, suggesting this may be a read error. V is TRBV14 and J is TRBJ2-3, with 12 bases identical to TRBD2. V trimming: 6 bases; J trimming: 4 bases; junction bases outside the gene matches: 5. Germline CDR1 and CDR2: SGHDN and FVKESK. The CDR3 has 15 amino acids. CDR3 DNA sequence: TGTGCCAGCAGTCGACTAGCGGGAGTACCAGATACGCAGTATTTT. Its protein product is CASSRLAGVPDTQYF. The full variable domain, with the rest looked up from reference TRBV14 and TRBJ2-3, is EAGVTQFPSHSVIEKGQTVTLRCDPISGHDNLYWYRRVMGKEIKFLLHFVKESKQDESGMPNNRFLAERTGGTYSTLKVQPAELEDSGVYFCASSRLAGVPDTQYFGPGTRLTVL.

This clonotype was seen repeatedly, ten times or more. The rearrangement joins TRBV20-1 to TRBJ2-5; D not certain. V gave up 3 bases and J gave up 2 bases, with 16 bases separating them. Germline loops: CDR1 DFQATT, CDR2 SNEGSKA (reference sequence). This CDR3 spans 15 amino acids. CDR3 DNA: TGCAGTGCTAGTCCTCACGTACAGCCACAAGAGACCCAGTACTTC. Protein sequence: CSASPHVQPQETQYF.

There are many counts of this clonotype. V and J are TRBV11-2 and TRBJ2-3, with TRBD2 identical over 7 bases. Germline V gives CDR1 SGHAT, CDR2 FQNNGV. With V trimmed by 5 bases and J by 2 bases, 7 bases remained unmatched. The CDR3 consists of 15 residues. The CDR3 sequence: CASSPTGTTTDTQYF. The CDR3 coding sequence is TGTGCCAGCAGCCCTACCGGGACTACCACAGATACGCAGTATTTT.

The J gene is TRBJ1-5, the V gene TRBV28; no firm D call. Germline V CDR1 and CDR2: MDHEN, SYDVKM. The CDR3 totals 14 residues. Trimming stripped 6 bases from V and 0 bases from J, with 9 bases between. CDR3 sequence reads: CASRQTYSNQPQHF. The CDR3 bases are TGTGCCAGCAGACAGACATATAGCAATCAGCCCCAGCATTTT. The full variable domain, completed using reference TRBV28 and TRBJ1-5, is DVKVTQSSRYLVKRTGEKVFLECVQDMDHENMFWYRQDPGLGLRLIYFSYDVKMKEKGDIPEGYSVSREKKERFSLILESASTNQTSMYLCASRQTYSNQPQHFGDGTRLSIL.

V gene TRBV3-1 combines with J gene TRBJ1-6, with TRBD1 as a possible D gene (5 bases). Germline V gene data show CDR1 as LGHDT and CDR2 as YNNKEL (reference sequence). Trimming took off 9 bases at V and 7 bases at J, with 16 bases between the two ends. The CDR3 is made up of 14 amino acids. CDR3 protein: CASNTGTNNSPLHF. CDR3 bases: TGTGCCAGTAATACAGGAACTAACAATTCACCCCTCCACTTT.

This clonotype was seen ten or more times. This sequence joins TRBV20-1 and TRBJ2-5; possible D gene TRBD1, 5 bases. Trimming removed 6 bases from V and 4 bases from J, with 12 bases in between. The CDR3 sequence is 12 residues long. Germline values: CDR1 DFQATT, CDR2 SNEGSKA (reference sequence). DNA of the CDR3: TGCAGTGCGGAAGGGGTGGGAGAGACCCAGTACTTC. This codes for CSAEGVGETQYF.

This clonotype was picked up many times. The chain combines TRBV28 with TRBJ2-2; 9 nucleotides agree with TRBD2. The trim removed 5 bases at V and 3 bases at J, leaving 7 bases unmatched. The germline gives CDR1 MDHEN, CDR2 SYDVKM. The CDR3 has 16 amino acids. For the CDR3, the DNA is TGTGCCAGCAGTAGCACGCGGGAGGGAGACACCGGGGAGCTGTTTTTT. Amino acid sequence: CASSSTREGDTGELFF.